This T cell receptor (beta chain) was retrieved from a study of T cells in Graves' hyperthyroidism and ophthalmopathy. The CDR3 spans 13 residues. Germline V CDR1 and CDR2: SQVTM, ANQGSEA. V was cut by 2 bases and J by 4 bases, with 12 bases left in between. This clonotype has just a few counts. RNA transcripts served as the template for amplifying TCR beta CDR3 regions. Using the HTBI primer set, a first-round RT-PCR was run on the TCR CDR3. TCRdb reprocessed the multiplex PCR reads with MiXCR, giving one entry per CDR3 protein. The sample records fewer than 500,000 distinct CDR3 sequences, about 15% being singletons. Clinicians diagnosed patients from clinical symptoms, serum thyroxine and TRAb, thyroid ultrasound and orbital computed tomography.

This TCR was sampled from a man aged 18 to 29 with Graves' ophthalmopathy. Specimen: blood. The chain couples TRBV29-1 to TRBJ2-7, with D possibly being TRBD1 (6 bases). In DNA, the CDR3 is TGCAGCGTTGAAATGGGGACACCTTACGAGCAGTACTTC. This sequence encodes CSVEMGTPYEQYF.